One sample yielded the 28 T cell receptor beta chains listed below, sequenced in a study of shared clonotypes between healthy human individuals. TCRdb's copy holds only in-frame clones and misses some; the assay was immunoSEQ multiplex PCR. The table shows fewer than 2.5 million clones, with 80% to 95% occurring only once. The sample comprised naive CD4+ T cells from PBMCs. Subset noted: CD45RA+ positively selected. All receptors derive from a man aged 18 to 35 in good health. Some clones in this sample may be carry-over from other donors' samples.

The genes are TRBV7-9 and TRBJ2-5, with TRBD2 matching over 9 bases. Germline V gene sequence: CDR1 SEHNR, CDR2 FQNEAQ (reference sequence). The CDR3 loop spans 17 amino acids. J lost 5 bases, V lost 5 bases, and 15 bases had no gene match. Here the CDR3 DNA reads TGTGCCAGCAGCGTCGGACTTAGCGGGGGCTCGGGGGAGACCCAGTACTTC. Its protein product is CASSVGLSGGSGETQYF.

This clone was seen once. The J gene is TRBJ2-3, the V gene TRBV5-1; no clear D gene. Germline CDR1 is SGHRS and CDR2 is YFSETQ. Between the trimmed V and J ends, which lost 0 bases and 7 bases, there was a span of 12 bases. The CDR3 loop spans 14 amino acids. The DNA of the CDR3 is TGCGCCAGCAGCTTGGGCAGCAGCAGGAATACGCAGTATTTT. This gives the protein CASSLGSSRNTQYF.

The genes are TRBV29-1 and TRBJ2-7; possibly TRBD1 for D (6 bases). This CDR3 spans 12 amino acids. V was trimmed by 7 bases and J by 0 bases, leaving 10 bases between them. Germline loops: CDR1 SQVTM, CDR2 ANQGSEA. CDR3 amino acids: CSGGQNSYEQYF. CDR3 DNA sequence: TGCAGCGGGGGACAAAACTCCTACGAGCAGTACTTC.

The chain recombines TRBV7-3 with TRBJ2-3; no clear D gene. Germline lookup yields CDR1 SGHTA and CDR2 FQGTGA. The CDR3 is 16 amino acids. V lost 3 bases to trimming and J lost 0 bases, with 13 bases between them. The CDR3 loop is CASSLGIGPSTDTQYF. In nucleotides, the CDR3 is TGTGCCAGCAGCTTGGGTATTGGGCCTAGCACAGATACGCAGTATTTT.

The chain joins TRBV5-1 to TRBJ2-3, with a possible D match to TRBD2 (6 bases). Trimming took off 0 bases at V and 0 bases at J, with 14 bases between the two ends. The CDR3 has 17 residues. Germline V gene data show CDR1 as SGHRS and CDR2 as YFSETQ. The CDR3 here is CASSLAGGGLSTDTQYF. The CDR3 DNA follows: TGCGCCAGCAGCTTGGCCGGAGGAGGACTAAGCACAGATACGCAGTATTTT.

V and J are TRBV5-4 and TRBJ2-7, with TRBD1 identical over 9 bases. V shed 2 bases and J 7 bases; nucleotides not matched to a gene: 10. Germline CDR1 reads SGHNT; CDR2 reads YYREEE (reference sequence). The CDR3 loop spans 15 amino acids. The CDR3, as DNA: TGTGCCAGCAGCTTTCCACCGGGACAGGGAGGGGAGCAGTACTTC. Translated: CASSFPPGQGGEQYF.

V gene TRBV4-1 combines with J gene TRBJ1-1; D gene ambiguous. V was cut by 4 bases and J by 1 base, with 10 bases left in between. The germline V gene has CDR1 MGHRA and CDR2 YSYEKL. This CDR3 contains 14 residues. CDR3 sequence reads: CASSPSGGNTEAFF. The CDR3 DNA reads TGCGCCAGCAGCCCATCCGGTGGGAACACTGAAGCTTTCTTT.

V is TRBV18 and J is TRBJ2-1; 10 bases are shared with TRBD2. Germline V gene data show CDR1 as KGHSH and CDR2 as LQKENI. The CDR3 has 15 residues. The V and J ends lost 7 bases and 6 bases, in that order; junction bases with no gene match: 9. The CDR3 DNA is TGTGCCAGCTTCACCATAAGCGGGAGGGCCAATGAGCAGTTCTTC. It yields the protein CASFTISGRANEQFF.

This chain uses TRBV28 with TRBJ1-1, with D unresolved. Germline V lookup: CDR1 MDHEN, CDR2 SYDVKM. The CDR3 covers 13 residues. V lost 5 bases and J lost 6, with 13 bases in between. The CDR3 DNA sequence: TGTGCCAGCAGTACCCCATTCGGGTCTGAAGCTTTCTTT. The encoded protein is CASSTPFGSEAFF.

This chain connects TRBV15 to TRBJ2-7; maybe TRBD2 (5 bases). The V end lost 0 bases, the J end lost 4 bases, and 13 bases lay between the germline ends. Germline CDR1 LNHNV, CDR2 YYDKDF (reference sequence). This CDR3 is built from 15 residues. The CDR3 protein is CATSRDPGRLYEQYF. In DNA form, the CDR3 reads TGTGCCACCAGCAGAGATCCGGGAAGGCTATACGAGCAGTACTTC.

The table lists this clone with a count of one. This CDR3 is CASSLRPSGREFSYEQYF. The CDR3 coding sequence is TGTGCCAGCAGTTTACGGCCTAGCGGGAGGGAGTTCTCCTACGAGCAGTACTTC. V usage is TRBV27 and J usage is TRBJ2-7; 12 bases map to TRBD2. This CDR3 is 18 amino acids long. CDR1 and CDR2 (germline): MNHEY, SMNVEV (reference sequence). V dropped 2 bases and J dropped 0; count of bases not matched to a gene: 8.

The chain is built from TRBV28 and TRBJ2-1; D might be TRBD2 (6 bases). The CDR3 sequence is 16 residues long. Germline V gene sequence: CDR1 MDHEN, CDR2 SYDVKM. Trimming left V 6 bases short and J 7 bases short, with 22 bases between. The CDR3 DNA reads TGTGCCAGCAGCCTTACCCCGCGACTAGTGGCTAATGAGCAGTTCTTC. Translated, it gives CASSLTPRLVANEQFF.

The V call is TRBV14, the J call TRBJ1-3; D might be TRBD1 (5 bases). CDR1 is SGHDN and CDR2 is FVKESK in the germline V gene. This CDR3 comprises 15 residues. The V and J ends lost 5 bases and 7 bases respectively, with 18 bases between them. DNA of the CDR3: TGTGCCAGCAGCACACGACGGGATTGGGGGAACACCATATATTTT. The encoded protein is CASSTRRDWGNTIYF.

The genes are TRBV15 and TRBJ2-1, with D unresolved. Germline V lookup: CDR1 LNHNV, CDR2 YYDKDF (reference sequence). The V gene lost 0 bases and the J gene lost 4 bases, with 7 bases spanning the gap. The CDR3 runs 14 residues. This CDR3 reads CATSRDTSYNEQFF. CDR3 DNA: TGTGCCACCAGCAGAGATACATCTTACAATGAGCAGTTCTTC. Full variable domain (rest looked up from reference TRBV15 and TRBJ2-1): DAMVIQNPRYQVTQFGKPVTLSCSQTLNHNVMYWYQQKSSQAPKLLFHYYDKDFNNEADTPDNFQSRRPNTSFCFLDIRSPGLGDTAMYLCATSRDTSYNEQFFGPGTRLTVL.

CDR3 sequence: CASSWTGASYEQYF. DNA for the CDR3: TGTGCCAGCAGCTGGACGGGCGCTTCCTACGAGCAGTACTTC. The chain joins TRBV27 to TRBJ2-7, with D hard to call. This CDR3 has 14 amino acids. V lost 6 bases and J 1 base, leaving 13 bases between the germline ends. The germline V gene encodes CDR1 MNHEY and CDR2 SMNVEV (reference sequence).

The chain joins TRBV18 to TRBJ2-3; D possibly corresponds to TRBD1 (6 bases). The V gene's germline CDR1 is KGHSH and CDR2 LQKENI. The V and J ends lost 3 bases and 4 bases respectively, with 11 bases between them. The CDR3 covers 14 residues. The CDR3: CASSPLTGSDTQYF. The CDR3 nucleotides are TGTGCCAGCTCACCCCTTACAGGGTCAGATACGCAGTATTTT. The whole variable domain, remainder taken from reference TRBV18 and TRBJ2-3, is NAGVMQNPRHLVRRRGQEARLRCSPMKGHSHVYWYRQLPEEGLKFMVYLQKENIIDESGMPKERFSAEFPKEGPSILRIQQVVRGDSAAYFCASSPLTGSDTQYFGPGTRLTVL.

Note on this clone: The same CDR3 arises from other DNA sequences in this sample as well. This CDR3 reads CASSLGATEAFF. CDR3 DNA: TGTGCCAGCAGCTTAGGAGCGACTGAAGCTTTCTTT. The chain links TRBV11-2 to TRBJ1-1; D remains ambiguous. The V end lost 1 base, the J end lost 5 bases, and 5 bases lay between the germline ends. The CDR3 loop spans 12 amino acids. CDR1 and CDR2 from the germline V gene are SGHAT and FQNNGV.

The J gene is TRBJ2-4, the V gene TRBV29-1; 7 positions match TRBD1. Trimming took 6 bases from V and 8 from J; bases not matched to a gene: 13. Germline V gene sequence: CDR1 SQVTM, CDR2 ANQGSEA. The CDR3 has 14 residues. The CDR3 sequence: CSVGNPTGWDIQYF. In nucleotides, the CDR3 is TGCAGCGTGGGGAACCCGACAGGGTGGGACATTCAGTACTTC.

In DNA form, the CDR3 reads TGCGCCAGCACGCCCGGGACCGGAGTCTCCTACGAGCAGTACTTC. This gives the protein CASTPGTGVSYEQYF. J is TRBJ2-7 and V is TRBV5-1, with D possibly called TRBD1 or TRBD2 (5 bases each). CDR1 and CDR2 (germline): SGHRS, YFSETQ. V shed 6 bases and J shed 0 bases, with 16 bases lying between them. This CDR3 is 15 amino acids long. Variable domain in full (rest from reference TRBV5-1 and TRBJ2-7): KAGVTQTPRYLIKTRGQQVTLSCSPISGHRSVSWYQQTPGQGLQFLFEYFSETQRNKGNFPGRFSGRQFSNSRSEMNVSTLELGDSALYLCASTPGTGVSYEQYFGPGTRLTVT.

Only a few counts were recorded for this clone. In the same sample, other DNA sequences code for this CDR3. The chain joins TRBV28 to TRBJ1-2; no firm D call. The CDR3 totals 13 residues. The V end lost 0 bases, the J end lost 3 bases, and 5 bases lay between the germline ends. Looked up from germline, CDR1 is MDHEN and CDR2 is SYDVKM. The CDR3 DNA is TGTGCCAGCAGTTTATGGGGTGACTATGGCTACACCTTC. Protein: CASSLWGDYGYTF.

The J gene is TRBJ1-2, the V gene TRBV27, with D unresolved. V lost 4 bases, J lost 4 bases, and 10 bases lay in between. CDR3 length equals 13 residues. Germline V gives CDR1 MNHEY, CDR2 SMNVEV (reference sequence). The CDR3 protein is CASSSRAGYGYTF. The CDR3 DNA sequence: TGTGCCAGCAGTTCGCGGGCTGGCTATGGCTACACCTTC.

V is TRBV18 and J is TRBJ2-1; possible D gene TRBD2, 6 bases. V gave up 0 bases and J gave up 1 base, with 10 bases separating them. The CDR3 is 16 residues long. Looked up from germline, CDR1 is KGHSH and CDR2 is LQKENI. CDR3 coding DNA: TGTGCCAGCTCACCACCGGCGGGAACTTCCTACAATGAGCAGTTCTTC. It yields the protein CASSPPAGTSYNEQFF.

This rearrangement joins TRBV4-1 to TRBJ2-3, with a possible D match to TRBD2 (6 bases). Trimming shortened V by 5 bases and J by 4 bases, and 22 bases separated the two germline ends. The V gene's germline CDR1 is MGHRA and CDR2 YSYEKL. This CDR3 has 17 residues. The CDR3: CASSFHPSREISDTQYF. As DNA, the CDR3 is TGCGCCAGCAGCTTTCACCCCAGCCGGGAGATCTCAGATACGCAGTATTTT.

This clone is a singleton in its sample. This rearrangement joins TRBV2 to TRBJ1-4; D is perhaps TRBD1 (5 bases). The germline V gene encodes CDR1 SNHLY and CDR2 FYNNEI. The CDR3 is 14 amino acids. Trimming pared 3 bases from V and 4 bases from J, leaving 9 bases between. CDR3 amino acids: CASSDEGLNEKLFF. In DNA form, the CDR3 reads TGTGCCAGCAGTGATGAGGGGCTTAATGAAAAACTGTTTTTT.

The chain employs TRBV2 and TRBJ1-4; D is uncertain. V lost 7 bases, J lost 4 bases, and 19 bases lay in between. In germline, CDR1 is SNHLY, CDR2 FYNNEI. The CDR3 contains 16 residues. CDR3 sequence reads: CASIRDGPRLNEKLFF. The CDR3 DNA reads as TGTGCCAGCATCAGAGACGGGCCTCGCCTTAATGAAAAACTGTTTTTT. Together with reference TRBV2 and TRBJ1-4, the CDR3 gives the full variable domain: EPEVTQTPSHQVTQMGQEVILRCVPISNHLYFYWYRQILGQKVEFLVSFYNNEISEKSEIFDDQFSVERPDGSNFTLKIRSTKLEDSAMYFCASIRDGPRLNEKLFFGSGTQLSVL.

The V call is TRBV6-6, the J call TRBJ2-1; unclear D gene. Germline CDR1 MNHNY, CDR2 SVGAGI (reference sequence). Deletions cut 2 bases from V and 3 bases from J, with 2 bases between. This CDR3 spans 12 amino acids. The CDR3: CASSYDYNEQFF. The CDR3 DNA sequence: TGTGCCAGCAGTTACGACTACAATGAGCAGTTCTTC.

This clone has a single count. The rearrangement links TRBV5-1 to TRBJ2-2, with 8 bases matching TRBD1. V was clipped by 4 bases and J by 4 bases; unmatched bases: 6. Germline V gives CDR1 SGHRS, CDR2 YFSETQ. The length of the CDR3 is 15 residues. The CDR3 DNA reads TGCGCCAGCAGCGAGGCAGGGGGCGGCACCGGGGAGCTGTTTTTT. It codes for CASSEAGGGTGELFF.

The chain links TRBV28 to TRBJ2-7; D gene ambiguous. The germline CDR1 and CDR2 sequences are MDHEN and SYDVKM. With 6 bases removed from V and 4 bases from J, the gap between germline ends came to 13 bases. CDR3 length: 13 amino acids. The CDR3 region is CASRRVVSYEQYF. For the CDR3, the DNA is TGTGCCAGCAGAAGGGTGGTTTCTTACGAGCAGTACTTC. The whole variable domain, remainder taken from reference TRBV28 and TRBJ2-7, is DVKVTQSSRYLVKRTGEKVFLECVQDMDHENMFWYRQDPGLGLRLIYFSYDVKMKEKGDIPEGYSVSREKKERFSLILESASTNQTSMYLCASRRVVSYEQYFGPGTRLTVT.